This T cell receptor (beta chain) comes out of a study of T cells in Graves' hyperthyroidism and ophthalmopathy. About the study: At initial diagnosis, before any treatment had begun, peripheral blood was obtained. General observations from the study: The model forecast ophthalmopathy, anticipating it by a median roughly 6.3 months before onset.

Amplification of TCR beta CDR3 regions was performed using RNA transcripts as template. TCR CDR3 regions were first amplified by RT-PCR with HTBI primers. TCRdb reprocessed the multiplex PCR reads via MiXCR and lists one record per CDR3 protein. Found here are approximately 300,000 distinct CDR3 sequences, roughly a fifth of them singletons; the top ten hold roughly 39%. Germline V gene sequence: CDR1 MDHEN, CDR2 SYDVKM. The V end was cut by 6 bases, the J end by 6 bases, with 9 bases between. This CDR3 is built from 12 residues. A word on this clonotype: Its target is unknown.

Criteria for exclusion of patients were uncontrolled infection, other autoimmune disease, pregnancy or lactation. The sample taken for sequencing was blood. This chain connects TRBV28 to TRBJ1-5; TRBD1 is a possible D gene (6 bases). The source is a man aged 45-65 years with Graves' ophthalmopathy. The CDR3 here is CASSRDIQPQHF. In nucleotides, the CDR3 is TGTGCCAGCAGCCGGGACATTCAGCCCCAGCATTTT. Complete variable domain (other parts from reference TRBV28 and TRBJ1-5): DVKVTQSSRYLVKRTGEKVFLECVQDMDHENMFWYRQDPGLGLRLIYFSYDVKMKEKGDIPEGYSVSREKKERFSLILESASTNQTSMYLCASSRDIQPQHFGDGTRLSIL.